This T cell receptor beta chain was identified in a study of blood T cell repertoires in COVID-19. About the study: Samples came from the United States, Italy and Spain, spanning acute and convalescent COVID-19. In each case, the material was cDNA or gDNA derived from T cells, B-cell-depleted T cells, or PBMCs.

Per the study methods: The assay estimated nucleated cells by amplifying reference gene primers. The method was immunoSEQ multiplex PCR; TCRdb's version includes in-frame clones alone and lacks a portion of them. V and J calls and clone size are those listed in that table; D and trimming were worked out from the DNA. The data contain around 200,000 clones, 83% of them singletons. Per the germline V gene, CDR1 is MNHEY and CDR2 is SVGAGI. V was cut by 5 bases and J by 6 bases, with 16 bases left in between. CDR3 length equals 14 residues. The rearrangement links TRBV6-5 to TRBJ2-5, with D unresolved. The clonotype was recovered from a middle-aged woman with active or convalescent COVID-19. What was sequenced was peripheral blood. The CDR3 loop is CASSHEARPKTQYF. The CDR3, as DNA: TGTGCCAGCAGTCACGAAGCACGTCCTAAGACCCAGTACTTC.